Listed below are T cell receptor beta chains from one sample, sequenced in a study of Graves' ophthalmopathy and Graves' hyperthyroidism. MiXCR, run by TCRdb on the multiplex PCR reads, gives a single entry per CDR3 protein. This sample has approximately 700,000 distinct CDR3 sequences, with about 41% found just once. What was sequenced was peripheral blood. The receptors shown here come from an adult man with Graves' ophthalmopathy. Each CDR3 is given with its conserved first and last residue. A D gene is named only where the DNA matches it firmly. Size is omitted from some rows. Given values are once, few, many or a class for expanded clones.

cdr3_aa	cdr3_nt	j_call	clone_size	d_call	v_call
CASSQNWGQPQHF	TGCGCCAGCAGCCAGAACTGGGGTCAGCCCCAGCATTTT	TRBJ1-5	.	.	TRBV19
CAISGSGQGADTQYF	TGTGCCATCAGCGGCTCGGGACAGGGAGCAGATACGCAGTATTTT	TRBJ2-3	.	TRBD1	TRBV10-3
CASSGDSSDQPQHF	TGTGCCAGCAGTGGCGACAGTTCGGATCAGCCCCAGCATTTT	TRBJ1-5	.	.	TRBV6-2/TRBV6-3
CASSSHREQETQYF	TGTGCCAGCAGCTCACACAGGGAACAAGAGACCCAGTACTTC	TRBJ2-5	many	.	TRBV7-2
CASSRDRGHVQPQHF	TGTGCCAGTAGCAGGGACAGGGGGCACGTACAGCCCCAGCATTTT	TRBJ1-5	many	TRBD1	TRBV19
CASSSVAGRETQYF	TGTGCCAGCAGCTCGGTAGCGGGGAGGGAGACCCAGTACTTC	TRBJ2-5	many	TRBD2	TRBV7-2
CASSPGGASDQETQYF	TGTGCCAGCAGCCCAGGGGGCGCGTCAGACCAAGAGACCCAGTACTTC	TRBJ2-5	.	TRBD1	TRBV7-6
CATSSAGKLFF	TGTGCCACCAGCTCAGCAGGGAAACTGTTTTTT	TRBJ1-4	.	.	TRBV15
CASSFGDYGYTF	TGTGCCAGCAGCTTTGGGGACTATGGCTACACCTTC	TRBJ1-2	many	.	TRBV12-3/TRBV12-4
CASVTGTGNQPQHF	TGTGCCAGCGTTACCGGGACAGGCAATCAGCCCCAGCATTTT	TRBJ1-5	.	TRBD1	TRBV7-2
CSAPTGPNSPLHF	TGCAGTGCCCCGACAGGTCCAAATTCACCCCTCCACTTT	TRBJ1-6	many	.	TRBV20-1
CAISETGAGEQYF	TGTGCCATCAGTGAGACAGGGGCTGGCGAGCAGTACTTC	TRBJ2-7	.	TRBD1	TRBV25-1
CAISGGGEETQYF	TGTGCCATCAGTGGAGGGGGGGAAGAGACCCAGTACTTC	TRBJ2-5	.	.	TRBV10-3
CATRRGLKETQYF	TGTGCCACCCGTCGGGGCTTAAAAGAGACCCAGTACTTC	TRBJ2-5	few	.	TRBV2
CASSRARDSLMVEQYF	TGTGCCAGCAGTCGCGCACGGGACAGCTTAATGGTCGAGCAGTACTTC	TRBJ2-7	.	TRBD1	TRBV6-5
CASMAGNTIYF	TGTGCCAGCATGGCGGGGAACACCATATATTTT	TRBJ1-3	once	.	TRBV2
CASSLAAGGPETQYF	TGTGCCAGCAGCTTAGCGGCGGGGGGGCCAGAGACCCAGTACTTC	TRBJ2-5	.	TRBD2	TRBV7-2
CASSPLKGPYEQYF	TGTGCCAGCAGTCCCTTGAAGGGACCCTACGAGCAGTACTTC	TRBJ2-7	.	.	TRBV6-5
CASKSRGQGSYEQYF	TGTGCCAGTAAGTCTCGAGGTCAGGGCTCCTACGAGCAGTACTTC	TRBJ2-7	.	.	TRBV19
CASSRVRGLSEAFF	TGTGCCAGCAGTCGAGTTCGGGGATTGTCTGAAGCTTTCTTT	TRBJ1-1	.	.	TRBV6-6
CASSSQGNQETQYF	TGTGCCAGCAGCTCCCAGGGGAATCAAGAGACCCAGTACTTC	TRBJ2-5	many	.	TRBV12-3/TRBV12-4
CASSEGTGELNSPLHF	TGTGCCAGCAGTGAAGGCACCGGGGAGCTGAATTCACCCCTCCACTTT	TRBJ1-6	.	.	TRBV10-3
CASSEGDSNQPQHF	TGTGCCAGCAGTGAAGGAGATAGCAATCAGCCCCAGCATTTT	TRBJ1-5	many	.	TRBV2
CASSLEIGSGSEQYF	TGTGCCAGCAGCTTGGAAATTGGTAGCGGGAGCGAGCAGTACTTC	TRBJ2-7	few	TRBD2	TRBV5-8
CASSDWAGLNYGYTF	TGTGCCAGCAGTGATTGGGCAGGGCTCAACTATGGCTACACCTTC	TRBJ1-2	.	.	TRBV2
CASSEPGQGVNSPLHF	TGTGCCAGCAGCGAACCGGGACAGGGAGTTAATTCACCCCTCCACTTT	TRBJ1-6	many	TRBD1	TRBV9
CASSLRRGSNTGELFF	TGTGCCAGCAGCTTACGACGCGGTTCGAACACCGGGGAGCTGTTTTTT	TRBJ2-2	many	.	TRBV7-3
CASSQGWGARGEKLFF	TGTGCCAGCAGCCAAGGGTGGGGGGCGCGAGGTGAAAAACTGTTTTTT	TRBJ1-4	.	.	TRBV7-2
CASSRSLETQYF	TGCGCCAGCAGCCGCTCGCTAGAGACCCAGTACTTC	TRBJ2-5	few	.	TRBV4-1
CATSENVGAGGAGEQYF	TGTGCCACCAGTGAAAATGTGGGAGCGGGAGGAGCGGGTGAGCAGTACTTC	TRBJ2-7	once	TRBD2	TRBV24-1